This entry features one TCR beta chain sequence. As originally analysed: Estimation of nucleated cell counts was performed using reference gene primer amplification. Clones were sequenced by immunoSEQ multiplex PCR, and TCRdb holds only the in-frame ones, with some missing. The DNA gave D and trimming, while V, J and clone size come from that table. The sample carries some 140,000 clones, roughly 89% recorded once. The data were taken from a study of blood T cell repertoires in COVID-19. In the study overall: The United States, Italy and Spain were the sources of the acute and convalescent COVID-19 samples. From T cells, B-cell-depleted T cells, or PBMCs came the material, which was cDNA or gDNA.

The sample consisted of peripheral blood. The sequence was obtained from a man aged 50-59 years with active or convalescent COVID-19.

DNA for the CDR3: TGCGCCAGCAGCCAAGGGTCACTCAACACTGAAGCTTTCTTT. This translates into CASSQGSLNTEAFF. The chain employs TRBV4-3 and TRBJ1-1; D is undetermined. The CDR3 runs 14 residues. The ends were cut back, 1 base at V and 2 bases at J, with 8 bases in the middle. The germline V gene encodes CDR1 LGHNA and CDR2 YSLEER.